The 21 T cell receptor beta chains listed next were all sequenced from one sample in a study of T-cell reconstitution after alpha-beta-depleted transplantation in children listed by TCRdb under 2016. To prepare the library, PCR was applied. The run used an Illumina HiSeq 2500. Molecular barcoding was employed in the preparation of TCR libraries, with unique molecular identifiers being used to normalize TCRbeta repertoire quantification. Through fastp at Q25 and MiXCR, TCRdb rebuilt clones from the public reads, retaining in-frame beta chains. One record per CDR3 amino acid sequence lists the most common genes and DNA. The table for this sample lists roughly 400,000 distinct CDR3 sequences; over 20% of them were counted only once. The ten largest account for about 3.8% of the sample. Here the sequenced sample was PBMCs from the stem cell graft donor, taken from the stem cell graft. These receptors originate from a human donor who donated a stem cell graft to a child with acute myeloid leukemia.

This clonotype occurred many times. The rearrangement links TRBV20-1 to TRBJ2-7; D possibly corresponds to TRBD2 (6 bases). This CDR3 contains 13 residues. V was trimmed by 3 bases and J by 2 bases, leaving 11 bases between them. Germline V gives CDR1 DFQATT, CDR2 SNEGSKA (reference sequence). CDR3 nucleotide sequence: TGCAGTGCTAGTGGCGGGACCACCTACGAGCAGTACTTC. Amino acid sequence: CSASGGTTYEQYF.

There are a few counts of this clonotype. The genes are TRBV27 and TRBJ2-7; 13 bases line up with TRBD2. Germline V gives CDR1 MNHEY, CDR2 SMNVEV (reference sequence). This CDR3 region has 16 residues. V dropped 3 bases and J dropped 3; count of bases not matched to a gene: 5. The CDR3 spells CASSLEGTSGVYEQYF. The CDR3 DNA is TGTGCCAGCAGTTTGGAGGGGACTAGCGGGGTCTACGAGCAGTACTTC.

There are a few counts of this clonotype. The CDR3 bases are TGTGCCAGCAGTTATACTAGCGGGGATGATACGCAGTATTTT. Its protein is CASSYTSGDDTQYF. V is TRBV4-2 and J is TRBJ2-3; TRBD2 matches at 10 bases. The V segment lost 6 bases and the J segment 6 bases; nucleotides outside the gene matches: 6. CDR3 length equals 14 residues. Germline V gives CDR1 LGHNA, CDR2 YNFKEQ.

The CDR3 protein is CSVPDTSYEQYF. The CDR3 nucleotides read TGCAGTGTCCCGGACACCTCCTACGAGCAGTACTTC. V gene TRBV20-1 combines with J gene TRBJ2-7, with D possibly matching TRBD1 (5 bases). The germline CDR1 and CDR2 sequences are DFQATT and SNEGSKA (reference sequence). This CDR3 comprises 12 residues. V shed 7 bases and J shed 0 bases, with 10 bases lying between them.

The gene calls are TRBV5-1 and TRBJ2-7; no definite D call. Trimming stripped 4 bases from V and 0 bases from J, with 17 bases between. The CDR3 runs to 16 residues. Germline assignment: CDR1 SGHRS and CDR2 YFSETQ. As DNA, the CDR3 is TGCGCCAGCAGCCCCCAATCACCATCGTCCTCCTACGAGCAGTACTTC. Translated: CASSPQSPSSSYEQYF.

V and J are TRBV5-1 and TRBJ2-1, with TRBD2 identical over 8 bases. Losses at the gene ends were 7 bases for V and 8 bases for J; bases not matched to a gene: 11. The CDR3 extends over 14 amino acids. Per germline, CDR1 SGHRS and CDR2 YFSETQ. CDR3 DNA sequence: TGCGCCAGCTACCCGGGACTAGTCGGCGATGAGCAGTTCTTC. This codes for CASYPGLVGDEQFF.

Ten or more counts support this clonotype. The chain recombines TRBV29-1 with TRBJ2-2; D not resolved. The length of the CDR3 is 12 residues. The germline CDR1 and CDR2 sequences are SQVTM and ANQGSEA. V lost 4 bases to trimming and J lost 1 base, with 4 bases between them. CDR3 residues: CSVAQNTGELFF. Written as DNA, the CDR3 is TGCAGCGTTGCACAGAACACCGGGGAGCTGTTTTTT.

This clonotype was recorded at least ten times. The CDR3 reads CASSLMPEPNTGELFF. CDR3 nucleotide sequence: TGTGCCAGCAGCTTAATGCCAGAGCCTAACACCGGGGAGCTGTTTTTT. The J gene is TRBJ2-2, the V gene TRBV7-3; D not certain. Trimming stripped 1 base from V and 2 bases from J, with 11 bases between. CDR3 length: 16 residues. CDR1 and CDR2 from the germline V gene are SGHTA and FQGTGA.

This clonotype has just a few counts. The chain recombines TRBV7-6 with TRBJ2-1; 16 nucleotides align to TRBD2. CDR3 size: 16 residues. Per the germline V gene, CDR1 is SGHVS and CDR2 is FNYEAQ. With V trimmed by 5 bases and J by 8 bases, 6 bases remained unmatched. The CDR3 DNA reads as TGTGCCAGCAGCGTCGGGACTAGCGGGAGGGTCCATGAGCAGTTCTTC. Residues: CASSVGTSGRVHEQFF.

The chain joins TRBV12-3 or TRBV12-4 to TRBJ1-5, with D hard to call. The CDR3 covers 13 residues. V was pared by 0 bases and J by 4 bases, with 4 bases between. CDR3 DNA sequence: TGTGCCAGCAGTTTAGCCCTTAATCAGCCCCAGCATTTT. Protein product: CASSLALNQPQHF.

The DNA for the CDR3 is TGCGCCAGCAGCTTGGCCACGGGAAATTACGAGCAGTACTTC. Its protein is CASSLATGNYEQYF. The chain joins TRBV5-1 to TRBJ2-7; the D gene is possibly TRBD2 (5 bases). The CDR3 runs 14 residues. The V gene lost 0 bases and the J gene lost 4 bases, with 11 bases spanning the gap. The V gene's germline CDR1 is SGHRS and CDR2 YFSETQ.

This clonotype occurred many times. The chain recombines TRBV12-3 or TRBV12-4 with TRBJ2-7; D is uncertain. V was pared by 3 bases and J by 2 bases, with 17 bases between. The CDR3 sequence is 16 residues long. CDR3 DNA sequence: TGTGCCAGCAGTTTGAACAGAGGTATTTCTCCCTACGAGCAGTACTTC. This sequence encodes CASSLNRGISPYEQYF.

This clonotype has at least ten counts. This rearrangement joins TRBV18 to TRBJ2-7, with D possibly TRBD1 on 6 matching bases. The length of the CDR3 is 12 residues. CDR1 is KGHSH and CDR2 is LQKENI in the germline V gene. With 3 bases removed from V and 5 bases from J, the gap between germline ends came to 8 bases. DNA of the CDR3: TGTGCCAGCTCACCCGGACAGAACGAGCAGTACTTC. This translates into CASSPGQNEQYF.

This clonotype was found a few times. The germline gene is not matched at one end of the junction; a read error may be the cause. The chain carries TRBV5-1 and TRBJ2-5; 14 bases match TRBD2. The CDR3 is 16 residues long. Germline CDR1 is SGHRS and CDR2 is YFSETQ. Written as DNA, the CDR3 is TGTGCCAGCAGCCTGGGACTAGCGGGGGTCCAAGAGACCCAGTACTTC. As protein: CASSLGLAGVQETQYF.

In this sample, this clonotype turned up many times. The chain links TRBV12-3 or TRBV12-4 to TRBJ2-7; 8 bases are a match to TRBD2. After removal of 5 bases from V and 4 bases from J, the junction contained 7 bases not matched to a gene. The CDR3 has 14 residues. The CDR3 nucleotides are TGTGCCAGCAGTCCCATAGCGGGAACGTACGAGCAGTACTTC. Its protein is CASSPIAGTYEQYF.

This chain joins TRBV12-3 or TRBV12-4 and TRBJ2-1, with a weak D call TRBD2 (6 bases). The CDR3 is 15 amino acids. Trimming took 6 bases from V and 2 from J, leaving 14 bases between them. CDR3 in amino acids: CASSPGEVPYNEQFF. CDR3 in DNA: TGTGCCAGCAGCCCGGGGGAAGTTCCCTACAATGAGCAGTTCTTC.

In this sample, this clonotype turned up many times. This chain joins TRBV7-2 and TRBJ1-1; no firm D call. CDR1 and CDR2 (germline): SGHTA, FQGNSA. CDR3 length equals 13 residues. V lost 2 bases to trimming and J lost 1 base, with 5 bases between them. The CDR3 region is CASSLRGNTEAFF. CDR3 bases: TGTGCCAGCAGCTTACGGGGGAACACTGAAGCTTTCTTT.

This clonotype was detected a few times. V and J are TRBV15 and TRBJ2-5, with D tentatively TRBD1 or TRBD2 (5 bases each). V shed 4 bases and J shed 4 bases, with 19 bases lying between them. The CDR3 is 16 residues long. CDR1 and CDR2 from the germline V gene are LNHNV and YYDKDF (reference sequence). Here the CDR3 DNA reads TGTGCCACCAGCAATCCGGACCGGGACCTTAGAGAGACCCAGTACTTC. Protein sequence: CATSNPDRDLRETQYF. Supplemented by reference TRBV15 and TRBJ2-5, the full variable domain reads DAMVIQNPRYQVTQFGKPVTLSCSQTLNHNVMYWYQQKSSQAPKLLFHYYDKDFNNEADTPDNFQSRRPNTSFCFLDIRSPGLGDTAMYLCATSNPDRDLRETQYFGPGTRLLVL.

This clonotype was found many times. V and J are TRBV15 and TRBJ2-5; the D gene is possibly TRBD2 (6 bases). Germline assignment: CDR1 LNHNV and CDR2 YYDKDF (reference sequence). This CDR3 spans 14 amino acids. V dropped 4 bases and J dropped 5 bases, with 14 bases sitting between them. CDR3 loop: CATSIGRKGETQYF. In nucleotides, the CDR3 is TGTGCCACCAGCATAGGGAGGAAGGGGGAGACCCAGTACTTC. Complete variable domain (other parts from reference TRBV15 and TRBJ2-5): DAMVIQNPRYQVTQFGKPVTLSCSQTLNHNVMYWYQQKSSQAPKLLFHYYDKDFNNEADTPDNFQSRRPNTSFCFLDIRSPGLGDTAMYLCATSIGRKGETQYFGPGTRLLVL.

The V call is TRBV7-8, the J call TRBJ1-4; D uncertain. V was pared by 0 bases and J by 6 bases, with 5 bases between. Germline CDR1 and CDR2: SGHVS and FQNEAQ. The CDR3 spans 13 residues. CDR3 sequence: CASSLALDEKLFF. The CDR3 DNA sequence: TGTGCCAGCAGCTTAGCACTGGATGAAAAACTGTTTTTT.

This clonotype was detected a few times. The chain couples TRBV6-5 to TRBJ2-7, with D perhaps TRBD1 (6 bases). CDR3 length: 15 amino acids. V lost 7 bases and J 0 bases, leaving 16 bases between the germline ends. Germline V gene lookup returns CDR1 MNHEY and CDR2 SVGAGI. This CDR3 is CASKSTGTLSYEQYF. CDR3 in DNA: TGTGCCAGCAAATCTACCGGGACACTCTCCTACGAGCAGTACTTC.